The T cell receptor beta chain under discussion was sequenced for a study of CD8 T cells in ankylosing spondylitis. Study-wide results and limits: Matched synovial fluid from ankylosing spondylitis patients was reported to be enriched for disease-linked clones.

Each TCR beta library was made by quantitative 5'-RACE that incorporated molecular barcodes. TCRdb itself ran the 5' RACE reads through MiXCR, one entry per CDR3 protein. This table has 300,000 to 400,000 distinct CDR3 sequences, roughly 14% appearing once. In regard to this clonotype: Its matching antigen is unknown.

The V end was cut by 4 bases, the J end by 4 bases, with 14 bases between. The germline CDR1 and CDR2 sequences are SGHTA and FQGNSA. This CDR3 is built from 15 residues. This rearrangement joins TRBV7-2 to TRBJ2-1; D remains unclear. This clonotype was sampled from a male donor with ankylosing spondylitis or in good health (not recorded which). The sequenced material came from blood, either unsorted or a sorted T cell fraction (not recorded which). CDR3 nucleotides: TGTGCCAGCAGCTCCGAGACTCCAAAATACAATGAGCAGTTCTTC. Amino acid sequence: CASSSETPKYNEQFF.